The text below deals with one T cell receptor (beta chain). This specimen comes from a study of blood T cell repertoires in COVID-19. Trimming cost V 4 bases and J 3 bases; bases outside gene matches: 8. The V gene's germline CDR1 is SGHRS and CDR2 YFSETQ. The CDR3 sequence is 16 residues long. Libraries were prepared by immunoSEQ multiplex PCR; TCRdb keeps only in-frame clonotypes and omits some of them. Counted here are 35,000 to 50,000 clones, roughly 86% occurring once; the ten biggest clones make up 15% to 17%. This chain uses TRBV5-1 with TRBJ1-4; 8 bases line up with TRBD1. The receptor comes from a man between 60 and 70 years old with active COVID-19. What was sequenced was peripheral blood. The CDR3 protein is CASSPQPGQANEKLFF. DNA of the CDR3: TGCGCCAGCAGCCCACAACCGGGACAGGCTAATGAAAAACTGTTTTTT.